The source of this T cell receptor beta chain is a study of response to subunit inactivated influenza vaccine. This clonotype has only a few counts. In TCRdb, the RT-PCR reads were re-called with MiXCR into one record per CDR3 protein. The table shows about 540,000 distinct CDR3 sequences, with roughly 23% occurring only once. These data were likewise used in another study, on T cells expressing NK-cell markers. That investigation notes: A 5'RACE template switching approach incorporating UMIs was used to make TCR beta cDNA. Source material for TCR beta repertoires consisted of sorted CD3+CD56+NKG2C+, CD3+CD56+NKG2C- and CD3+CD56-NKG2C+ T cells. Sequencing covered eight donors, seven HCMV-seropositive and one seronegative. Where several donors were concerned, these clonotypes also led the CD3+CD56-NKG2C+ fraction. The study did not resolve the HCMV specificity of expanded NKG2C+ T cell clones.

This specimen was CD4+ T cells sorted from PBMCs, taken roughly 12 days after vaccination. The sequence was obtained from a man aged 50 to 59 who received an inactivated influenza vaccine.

The CDR3 loop reads CASSLVASGASDTQYF. DNA for the CDR3: TGCGCCAGCAGCTTGGTAGCCAGCGGGGCCTCAGATACGCAGTATTTT. The V and J genes are TRBV5-1 and TRBJ2-3; 7 bases align to TRBD2. The CDR3 is made up of 16 amino acids. Germline trimming cut 0 bases from V and 4 bases from J; bases unmatched to any gene: 8. Looked up from germline, CDR1 is SGHRS and CDR2 is YFSETQ.